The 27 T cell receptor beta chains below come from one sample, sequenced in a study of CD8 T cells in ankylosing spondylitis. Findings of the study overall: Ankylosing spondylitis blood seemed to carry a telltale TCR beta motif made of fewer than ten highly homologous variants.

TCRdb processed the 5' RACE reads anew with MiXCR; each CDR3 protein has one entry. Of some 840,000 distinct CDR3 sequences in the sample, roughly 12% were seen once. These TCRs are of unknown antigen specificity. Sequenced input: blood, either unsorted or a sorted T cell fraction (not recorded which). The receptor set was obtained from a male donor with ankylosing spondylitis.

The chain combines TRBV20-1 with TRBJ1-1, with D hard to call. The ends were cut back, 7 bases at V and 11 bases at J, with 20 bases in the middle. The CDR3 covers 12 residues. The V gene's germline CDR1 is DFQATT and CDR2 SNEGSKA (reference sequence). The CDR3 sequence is CSVLTRTFDAFF. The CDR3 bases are TGCAGTGTTCTTACTCGGACCTTTGACGCTTTCTTT.

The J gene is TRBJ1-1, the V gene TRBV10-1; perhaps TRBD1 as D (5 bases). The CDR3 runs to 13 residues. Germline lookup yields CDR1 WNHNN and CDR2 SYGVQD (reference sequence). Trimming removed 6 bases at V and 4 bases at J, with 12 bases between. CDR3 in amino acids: CASRLAGGTEAFF. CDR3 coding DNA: TGCGCCAGCAGACTTGCGGGGGGCACTGAAGCTTTCTTT.

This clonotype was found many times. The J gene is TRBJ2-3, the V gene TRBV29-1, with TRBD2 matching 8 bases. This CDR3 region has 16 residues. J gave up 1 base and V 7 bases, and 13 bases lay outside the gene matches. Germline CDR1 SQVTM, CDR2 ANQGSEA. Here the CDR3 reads CSAGELAAAGTDTQYF. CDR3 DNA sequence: TGCAGCGCAGGGGAACTAGCGGCCGCCGGCACAGATACGCAGTATTTT.

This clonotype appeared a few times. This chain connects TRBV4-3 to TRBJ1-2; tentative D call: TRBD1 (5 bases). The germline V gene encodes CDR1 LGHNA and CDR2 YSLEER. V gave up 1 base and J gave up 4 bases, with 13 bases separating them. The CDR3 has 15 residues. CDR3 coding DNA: TGCGCCAGCAGCCAAGTCGATAGGGGAACCTATGGCTACACCTTC. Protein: CASSQVDRGTYGYTF.

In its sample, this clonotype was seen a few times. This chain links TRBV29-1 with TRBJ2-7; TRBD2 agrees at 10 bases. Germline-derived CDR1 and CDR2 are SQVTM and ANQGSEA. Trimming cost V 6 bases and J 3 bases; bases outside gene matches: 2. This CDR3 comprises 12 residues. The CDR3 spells CSVLAGGYEQYF. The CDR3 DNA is TGCAGCGTCTTAGCGGGAGGCTACGAGCAGTACTTC.

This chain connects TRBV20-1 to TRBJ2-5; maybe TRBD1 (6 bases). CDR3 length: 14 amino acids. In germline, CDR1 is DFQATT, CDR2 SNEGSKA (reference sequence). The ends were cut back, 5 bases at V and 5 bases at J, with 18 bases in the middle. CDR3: CSAARDNPPETQYF. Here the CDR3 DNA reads TGCAGTGCTGCCCGGGACAACCCTCCGGAGACCCAGTACTTC.

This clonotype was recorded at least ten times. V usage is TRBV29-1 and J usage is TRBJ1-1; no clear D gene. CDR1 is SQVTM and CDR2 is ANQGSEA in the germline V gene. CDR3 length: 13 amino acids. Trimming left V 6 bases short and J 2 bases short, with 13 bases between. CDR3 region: CSVLLYSNTEAFF. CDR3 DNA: TGCAGCGTCTTACTGTACTCAAACACTGAAGCTTTCTTT. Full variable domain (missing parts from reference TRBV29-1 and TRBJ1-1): SAVISQKPSRDICQRGTSLTIQCQVDSQVTMMFWYRQQPGQSLTLIATANQGSEATYESGFVIDKFPISRPNLTFSTLTVSNMSPEDSSIYLCSVLLYSNTEAFFGQGTRLTVV.

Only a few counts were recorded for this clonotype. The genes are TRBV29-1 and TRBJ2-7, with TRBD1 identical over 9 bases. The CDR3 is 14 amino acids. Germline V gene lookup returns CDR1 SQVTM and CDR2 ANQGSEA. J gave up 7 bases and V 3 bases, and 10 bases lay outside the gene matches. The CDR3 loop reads CSVDRQGVLGEQYF. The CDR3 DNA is TGCAGCGTTGATAGACAGGGGGTCCTGGGGGAGCAGTACTTC.

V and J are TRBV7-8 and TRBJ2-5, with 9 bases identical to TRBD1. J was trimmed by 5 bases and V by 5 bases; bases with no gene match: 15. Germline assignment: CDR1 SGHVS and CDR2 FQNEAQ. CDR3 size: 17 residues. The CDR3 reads CASSPELYRGRLETQYF. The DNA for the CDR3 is TGTGCCAGCAGCCCGGAACTCTACAGGGGGCGCCTGGAGACCCAGTACTTC.

The CDR3 loop reads CASSYGGAEDTQYF. CDR3 nucleotide sequence: TGTGCCAGCAGTTACGGGGGGGCAGAAGATACGCAGTATTTT. The rearrangement uses TRBV6-5 and TRBJ2-3, with a possible D match to TRBD2 (7 bases). CDR1 and CDR2 from the germline V gene are MNHEY and SVGAGI. This CDR3 region has 14 residues. Trimming took 2 bases from V and 5 from J, leaving 11 bases between them.

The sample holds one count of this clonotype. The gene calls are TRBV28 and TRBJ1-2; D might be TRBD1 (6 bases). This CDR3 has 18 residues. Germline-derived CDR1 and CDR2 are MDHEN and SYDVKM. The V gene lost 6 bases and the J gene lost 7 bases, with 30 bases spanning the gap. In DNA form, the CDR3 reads TGTGCCAGCAGCCTCGGGGGCGGGACATTTATAAAGAGTGGTGGCTACACCTTC. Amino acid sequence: CASSLGGGTFIKSGGYTF.

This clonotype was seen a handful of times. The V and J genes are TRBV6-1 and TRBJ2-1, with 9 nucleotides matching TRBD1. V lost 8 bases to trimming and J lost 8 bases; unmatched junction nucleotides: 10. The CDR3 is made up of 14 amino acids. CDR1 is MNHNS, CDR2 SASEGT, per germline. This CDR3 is CASCKDRGQDEQFF. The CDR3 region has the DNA TGTGCCAGCTGCAAGGACAGGGGTCAAGATGAGCAGTTCTTC.

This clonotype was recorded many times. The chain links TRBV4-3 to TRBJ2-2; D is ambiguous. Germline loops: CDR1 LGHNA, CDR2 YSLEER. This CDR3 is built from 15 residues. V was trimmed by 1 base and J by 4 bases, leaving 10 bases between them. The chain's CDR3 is CASSQVVRITGELFF. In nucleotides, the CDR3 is TGCGCCAGCAGCCAAGTTGTCAGGATCACCGGGGAGCTGTTTTTT.

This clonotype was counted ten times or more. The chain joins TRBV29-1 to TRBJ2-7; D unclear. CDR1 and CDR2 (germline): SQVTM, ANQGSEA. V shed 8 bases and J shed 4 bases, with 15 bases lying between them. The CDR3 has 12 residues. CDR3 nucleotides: TGCAGCTTTCTCATAGGAGCTTACGAGCAGTACTTC. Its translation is CSFLIGAYEQYF.

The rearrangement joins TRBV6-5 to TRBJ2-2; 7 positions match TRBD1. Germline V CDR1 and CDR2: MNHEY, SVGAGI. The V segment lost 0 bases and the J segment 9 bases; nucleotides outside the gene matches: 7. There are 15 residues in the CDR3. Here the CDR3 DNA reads TGTGCCAGCAGTTACTCGGGACAGATCAGCCGGGAGCTGTTTTTT. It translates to CASSYSGQISRELFF.

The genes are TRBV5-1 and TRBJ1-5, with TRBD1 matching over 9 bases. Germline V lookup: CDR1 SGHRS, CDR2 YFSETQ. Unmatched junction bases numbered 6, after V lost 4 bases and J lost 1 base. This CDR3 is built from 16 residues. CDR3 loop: CASSMGQGGSNQPQHF. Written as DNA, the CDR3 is TGCGCCAGCAGCATGGGACAGGGCGGAAGCAATCAGCCCCAGCATTTT.

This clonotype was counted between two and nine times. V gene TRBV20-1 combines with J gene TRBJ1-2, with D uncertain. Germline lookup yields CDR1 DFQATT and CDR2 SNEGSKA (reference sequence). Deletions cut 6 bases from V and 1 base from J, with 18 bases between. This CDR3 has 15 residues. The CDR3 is CSATRAGLLNYGYTF. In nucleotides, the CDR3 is TGCAGTGCAACGAGGGCGGGTCTTCTTAACTATGGCTACACCTTC.

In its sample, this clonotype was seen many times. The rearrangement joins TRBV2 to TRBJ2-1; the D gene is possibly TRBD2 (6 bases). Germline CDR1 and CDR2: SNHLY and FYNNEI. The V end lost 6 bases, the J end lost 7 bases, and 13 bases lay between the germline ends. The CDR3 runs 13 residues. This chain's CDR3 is CASSGDWGNEQFF. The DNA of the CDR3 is TGTGCCAGCAGCGGGGACTGGGGGAATGAGCAGTTCTTC.

CDR3 sequence: CASSRGLAGGPRYNEQFF. CDR3 sequence (DNA): TGTGCCAGCAGCCGGGGACTAGCGGGAGGGCCGAGATACAATGAGCAGTTCTTC. This sequence joins TRBV11-1 and TRBJ2-1; 16 nucleotides align to TRBD2. Unmatched junction bases numbered 8, after V lost 5 bases and J lost 4 bases. CDR1 and CDR2 (germline): SGHAT, FQDESV (reference sequence). The CDR3 is 18 amino acids. Combining the CDR3 with reference TRBV11-1 and TRBJ2-1 gives the whole variable domain EAEVAQSPRYKITEKSQAVAFWCDPISGHATLYWYRQILGQGPELLVQFQDESVVDDSQLPKDRFSAERLKGVDSTLKIQPAELGDSAMYLCASSRGLAGGPRYNEQFFGPGTRLTVL.

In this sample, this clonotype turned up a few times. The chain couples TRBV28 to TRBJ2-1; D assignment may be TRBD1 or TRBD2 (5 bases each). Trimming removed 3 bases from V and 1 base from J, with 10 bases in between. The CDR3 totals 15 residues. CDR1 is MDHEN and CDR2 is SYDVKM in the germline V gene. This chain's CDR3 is CASSFGTPSYNEQFF. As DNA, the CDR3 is TGTGCCAGCAGTTTCGGGACCCCGTCCTACAATGAGCAGTTCTTC.

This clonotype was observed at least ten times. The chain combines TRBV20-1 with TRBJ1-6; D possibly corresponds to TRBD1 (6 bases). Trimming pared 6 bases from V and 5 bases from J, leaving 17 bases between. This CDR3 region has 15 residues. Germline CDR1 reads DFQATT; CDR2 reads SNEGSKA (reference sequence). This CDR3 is CSAERGARDNSPLHF. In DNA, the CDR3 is TGCAGTGCCGAAAGGGGGGCGCGGGATAATTCACCCCTCCACTTT.

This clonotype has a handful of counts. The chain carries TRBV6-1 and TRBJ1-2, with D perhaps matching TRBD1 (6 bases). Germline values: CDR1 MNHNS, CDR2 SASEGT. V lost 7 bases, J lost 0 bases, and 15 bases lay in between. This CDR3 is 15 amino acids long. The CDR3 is CASTATDRANYGYTF. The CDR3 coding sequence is TGTGCCAGCACCGCGACGGACAGAGCTAACTATGGCTACACCTTC.

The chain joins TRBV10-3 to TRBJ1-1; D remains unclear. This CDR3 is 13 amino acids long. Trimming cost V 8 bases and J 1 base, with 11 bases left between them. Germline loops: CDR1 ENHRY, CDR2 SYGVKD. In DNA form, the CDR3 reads TGTGCCATCCAACGGACGGCGAACACTGAAGCTTTCTTT. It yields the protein CAIQRTANTEAFF.

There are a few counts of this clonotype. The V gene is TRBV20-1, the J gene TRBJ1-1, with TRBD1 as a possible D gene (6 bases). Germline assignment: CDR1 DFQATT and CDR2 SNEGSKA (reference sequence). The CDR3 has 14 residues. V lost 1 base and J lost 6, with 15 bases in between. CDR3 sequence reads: CSARAVFDRSEAFF. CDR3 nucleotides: TGCAGTGCTAGAGCGGTCTTTGACAGGTCTGAAGCTTTCTTT.

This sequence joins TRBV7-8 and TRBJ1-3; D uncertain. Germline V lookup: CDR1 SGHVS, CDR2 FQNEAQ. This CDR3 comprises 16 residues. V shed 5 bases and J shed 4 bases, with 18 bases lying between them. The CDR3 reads CASSPSFSGSGNTIYF. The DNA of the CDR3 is TGTGCCAGCAGCCCGAGCTTTAGTGGTTCGGGAAACACCATATATTTT.

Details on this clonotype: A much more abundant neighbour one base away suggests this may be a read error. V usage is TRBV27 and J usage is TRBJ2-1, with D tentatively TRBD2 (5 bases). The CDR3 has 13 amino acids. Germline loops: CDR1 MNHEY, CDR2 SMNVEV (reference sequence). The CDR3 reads CTSSSLVDNEQFF. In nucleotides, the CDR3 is TGTACCAGCAGTTCACTAGTAGACAATGAGCAGTTCTTC.

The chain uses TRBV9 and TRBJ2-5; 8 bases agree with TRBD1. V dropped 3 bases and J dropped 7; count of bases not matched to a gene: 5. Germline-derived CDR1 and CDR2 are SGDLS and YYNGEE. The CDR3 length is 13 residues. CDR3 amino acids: CASSGTGKVTQYF. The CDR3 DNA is TGTGCCAGCAGCGGGACAGGGAAGGTGACCCAGTACTTC.